The 17 T cell receptor beta chains below come from one sample, sequenced in a study of cytomegalovirus exposure and HLA in healthy donors. The primer mix had 60 Vbeta and 13 Jbeta primers. The method was immunoSEQ multiplex PCR; TCRdb's version includes in-frame clones alone and lacks a portion of them. The sample includes 100,000 to 150,000 clones, 60% to 80% seen only once; the top ten take less than 1.1%. Sequenced input: PBMCs. The receptor set was obtained from a male donor in good health and CMV-seronegative.

The V gene is TRBV7-2, the J gene TRBJ1-5, with 9 bases identical to TRBD1. Germline V gives CDR1 SGHTA, CDR2 FQGNSA. Germline trimming cut 4 bases from V and 5 bases from J; bases unmatched to any gene: 3. This CDR3 has 14 amino acids. The CDR3 region is CASSWDRVDQPQHF. In DNA, the CDR3 is TGTGCCAGCAGCTGGGACAGGGTCGATCAGCCCCAGCATTTT.

This chain joins TRBV5-6 and TRBJ2-7; 10 nucleotides align to TRBD2. The germline V gene has CDR1 SGHDT and CDR2 YYEEEE. The CDR3 covers 15 residues. J gave up 6 bases and V 3 bases, and 9 bases lay outside the gene matches. The CDR3 DNA reads TGTGCCAGCAGCTCAGCCGGGACTAGCGCCGGCGAGCAGTACTTC. This sequence encodes CASSSAGTSAGEQYF.

This clone was seen once. The chain joins TRBV6-1 to TRBJ1-1; D uncertain. V gave up 5 bases and J gave up 2 bases, with 12 bases separating them. Per the germline V gene, CDR1 is MNHNS and CDR2 is SASEGT. The length of the CDR3 is 14 residues. This chain's CDR3 is CASSTNGRNTEAFF. The CDR3 DNA follows: TGTGCCAGCAGTACAAACGGGAGAAACACTGAAGCTTTCTTT.

The rearrangement uses TRBV5-1 and TRBJ2-2; D is undetermined. Trimming stripped 5 bases from V and 0 bases from J, with 14 bases between. This CDR3 has 16 residues. CDR1 is SGHRS and CDR2 is YFSETQ in the germline V gene. CDR3 sequence (DNA): TGCGCCAGCAGTTCCCTAGACGCAGCGAACACCGGGGAGCTGTTTTTT. This encodes CASSSLDAANTGELFF. The full variable domain, its missing parts supplied by reference TRBV5-1 and TRBJ2-2, is KAGVTQTPRYLIKTRGQQVTLSCSPISGHRSVSWYQQTPGQGLQFLFEYFSETQRNKGNFPGRFSGRQFSNSRSEMNVSTLELGDSALYLCASSSLDAANTGELFFGEGSRLTVL.

This clone was found once. This CDR3 is CSVGTAYEQYF. Written as DNA, the CDR3 is TGCAGCGTTGGGACAGCCTACGAGCAGTACTTC. The gene calls are TRBV29-1 and TRBJ2-5, with D tentatively TRBD1 (6 bases). With the DNA end fitting TRBJ2-7 better, the J assignment may be wrong. The CDR3 consists of 11 residues. Germline CDR1 is SQVTM and CDR2 is ANQGSEA.

With respect to this clone: The sample contains more than one DNA sequence encoding this CDR3. The gene calls are TRBV19 and TRBJ1-4, with D hard to call. The CDR3 length is 14 residues. The germline V gene has CDR1 LNHDA and CDR2 SQIVND (reference sequence). V was cut by 2 bases and J by 8 bases, with 12 bases left in between. The CDR3 coding sequence is TGTGCCAGTAGTATAAAGGGAGTCCGGGAAAAACTGTTTTTT. Translating gives CASSIKGVREKLFF.

The rearrangement links TRBV19 to TRBJ2-4, with TRBD2 as a possible D gene (5 bases). The germline V gene encodes CDR1 LNHDA and CDR2 SQIVND (reference sequence). V lost 8 bases and J 0 bases, leaving 8 bases between the germline ends. This CDR3 spans 13 amino acids. The CDR3 bases are TGTGCCAGTCGAGGGTCAGCCAAAAACATTCAGTACTTC. Amino acid sequence: CASRGSAKNIQYF.

V gene TRBV5-1 combines with J gene TRBJ2-5, with D uncertain. The end of the DNA aligns better with TRBJ2-7, so the J call may be wrong. This CDR3 spans 13 amino acids. Germline V gives CDR1 SGHRS, CDR2 YFSETQ. The CDR3 nucleotides are TGCGCCAGCAGCTTGGCGTACTCCTACGAGCAGTACTTC. Its protein is CASSLAYSYEQYF.

This clone was recorded a few times. The V and J genes are TRBV4-3 and TRBJ1-2; weak D call: TRBD1 (6 bases). V was cut by 3 bases and J by 4 bases, with 12 bases left in between. CDR1 LGHNA and CDR2 YSLEER come from the germline V gene. This CDR3 contains 14 residues. As DNA, the CDR3 is TGCGCCAGCAGCCACCCTGGACAGCGCTATGGCTACACCTTC. This sequence encodes CASSHPGQRYGYTF.

This clone was counted between two and nine times. The J gene is TRBJ2-7, the V gene TRBV2, with TRBD1 as a possible D gene (6 bases). V dropped 6 bases and J dropped 6 bases, with 12 bases sitting between them. The CDR3 is 12 amino acids. Germline V gives CDR1 SNHLY, CDR2 FYNNEI. This CDR3 reads CASRRQEVEQYF. CDR3 nucleotides: TGTGCCAGCAGAAGACAGGAGGTCGAGCAGTACTTC.

The chain combines TRBV19 with TRBJ2-2; 7 nucleotides align to TRBD1. The germline V gene encodes CDR1 LNHDA and CDR2 SQIVND (reference sequence). J gave up 0 bases and V 2 bases, and 0 bases lay outside the gene matches. This CDR3 spans 15 amino acids. In nucleotides, the CDR3 is TGTGCCAGTAGTATACAGGGGGCGAACACCGGGGAGCTGTTTTTT. Encoded protein: CASSIQGANTGELFF.

The chain is built from TRBV9 and TRBJ1-5; D is possibly TRBD1 (5 bases). The V and J ends lost 1 base and 5 bases respectively, with 13 bases between them. The CDR3 runs 15 residues. Germline CDR1 is SGDLS and CDR2 is YYNGEE. Here the CDR3 DNA reads TGTGCCAGCAGCGTATTGGGGGGGTTGGATCAGCCCCAGCATTTT. This translates into CASSVLGGLDQPQHF.

V usage is TRBV4-3 and J usage is TRBJ1-5; D is unresolved. V lost 0 bases and J 0 bases, leaving 6 bases between the germline ends. The CDR3 is 15 amino acids. The germline V gene has CDR1 LGHNA and CDR2 YSLEER. This CDR3 is CASSQEGGSNQPQHF. The CDR3 DNA follows: TGCGCCAGCAGCCAAGAAGGCGGTAGCAATCAGCCCCAGCATTTT.

The J gene is TRBJ1-1, the V gene TRBV7-8; D is ambiguous. CDR1 and CDR2 from the germline V gene are SGHVS and FQNEAQ. Trimming shortened V by 0 bases and J by 1 base, and 9 bases separated the two germline ends. CDR3 length: 15 amino acids. The CDR3 region is CASSLALRRNTEAFF. The DNA of the CDR3 is TGTGCCAGCAGCTTAGCGCTCAGAAGGAACACTGAAGCTTTCTTT.

The chain joins TRBV30 to TRBJ1-5, with no clear D. This CDR3 region has 13 residues. V was shortened by 1 base and J by 1 base, with 5 bases between the two germline ends. The germline V gene encodes CDR1 GTSNPN and CDR2 SVGIG (reference sequence). CDR3 DNA: TGTGCCTGGAGTGGGGAGAGCAATCAGCCCCAGCATTTT. Amino acid sequence: CAWSGESNQPQHF. Supplemented by reference TRBV30 and TRBJ1-5, the full variable domain reads SQTIHQWPATLVQPVGSPLSLECTVEGTSNPNLYWYRQAAGRGLQLLFYSVGIGQISSEVPQNLSASRPQDRQFILSSKKLLLSDSGFYLCAWSGESNQPQHFGDGTRLSIL.

This chain joins TRBV14 and TRBJ2-3; TRBD1 might be the D (6 bases). The CDR3 extends over 14 amino acids. Germline V gives CDR1 SGHDN, CDR2 FVKESK. With 3 bases removed from V and 1 base from J, the gap between germline ends came to 8 bases. CDR3 nucleotides: TGTGCCAGCAGCCAGAACAGGGGCACAGATACGCAGTATTTT. Translating it yields CASSQNRGTDTQYF.

V usage is TRBV5-6 and J usage is TRBJ2-2; D might be TRBD1 (5 bases). V gave up 5 bases and J gave up 3 bases, with 11 bases separating them. CDR3 length equals 14 residues. Germline V gene sequence: CDR1 SGHDT, CDR2 YYEEEE. CDR3 sequence: CASRQQAHTGELFF. The CDR3 bases are TGTGCCAGCAGGCAACAGGCCCACACCGGGGAGCTGTTTTTT.